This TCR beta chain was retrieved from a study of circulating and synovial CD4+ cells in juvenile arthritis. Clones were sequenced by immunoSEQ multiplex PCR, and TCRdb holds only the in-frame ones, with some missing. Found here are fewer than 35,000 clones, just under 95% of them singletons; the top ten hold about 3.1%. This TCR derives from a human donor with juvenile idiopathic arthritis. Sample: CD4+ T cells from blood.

The CDR3 loop reads CASSLLLAGGTYEQYF. The CDR3 region has the DNA TGTGCCAGCAGCTTACTACTAGCGGGAGGGACCTACGAGCAGTACTTC. The rearrangement links TRBV11-2 to TRBJ2-7, with 13 bases identical to TRBD2. CDR1 is SGHAT and CDR2 is FQNNGV in the germline V gene. CDR3 length: 16 residues. Losses at the gene ends were 2 bases for V and 2 bases for J; bases not matched to a gene: 3.